This T cell receptor beta chain was sequenced for a study of T cell clonality in common variable immunodeficiency (dated by TCRdb to the mid-2010s). This clone appeared many times. Its antigen is not yet known. Equivalent amounts of genomic DNA from CVID and control samples were used as sequencing input. For every sample, a 60 bp segment covering the rearranged TCRbeta CDR3 region was amplified and then sequenced. The immunoSEQ assay, a bias-corrected multiplex PCR with high-throughput sequencing, was employed for TCRbeta amplification. Turning to the authors' computational methods: Every unique nucleotide sequence counted as a clone and was annotated with V, D and J genes, copy number and frequency. Sequences were labeled productive if in frame, and non-productive if out of frame or containing stop codons. As previously described, clonality was calculated on the basis of Shannon's entropy. Mean CDR3 Kyte-Doolittle hydropathy was derived from the predicted amino acid sequences of productive clones. Hierarchical clustering of scaled V gene usage was performed with the R hclust function using Manhattan distance and complete linkage. To assess clone sharing by CDR3 amino acid sequence, 12 repertoires per group were resampled over 100 rounds. The repertoires were searched for approximately 73 published EBV-specific and a few hundred published CMV-specific TCRbeta sequences. Analysis left out two CVID samples that produced under 10,000 sequences, so 45 or so CVID repertoires remained. This immuneACCESS table, as held by TCRdb, lists in-frame sequences with V and J called but not all clones. Of the missing ones, under half trace to an unresolved V gene in checked studies; the others have no known cause. That table is the source of V, J and clone size, and D and trimming were worked out from the DNA. This sample is represented by 45,000 to 65,000 clones, with no singletons among them. The leading ten clones occupy 2% to 2.5% of the sample.

Findings and caveats that apply to the study as a whole: Compared with healthy controls, CVID subjects showed increased TCRbeta clonality (t-test p = 0.018), a feature most characteristic of about a third of subjects. Although equal DNA input was used, an average of about 75,000 unique sequences per sample was obtained for controls, compared with approximately 30,000 for CVID samples. Correlations of repertoire features with clinical complications were constrained by heterogeneity among patients within the CVID cohort. The authors noted that sequencing repertoires of T cell subpopulations would be needed to clarify what caused the increased clonality in CVID. CVID TCRbeta sequences were reported to have fewer deletions and N-nucleotide insertions and to lack highly modified clones with 13 or more V deletions. CVID subjects shared fewer TCRbeta clones with each other than healthy controls did (p < 0.0001).

Most of the CVID patients and most of the healthy controls were of Caucasian heritage. From each donor, about 5 to 8.5 ml of heparinized peripheral whole blood was collected. Genomic DNA from adults with common variable immune deficiency (CVID) and from healthy adult controls was the source for sequencing TCRbeta CDR3 repertoires. There were about 22 healthy adult volunteers in the control group (roughly 12 female and 10 or so male), ranging in age from 23 to 66 years, with a mean age of roughly 35. Diluted blood was density-centrifuged over Hypaque 1077 or Ficoll-Paque to isolate peripheral blood mononuclear cells. Genomic DNA was obtained from unsorted mononuclear cells through either Qiagen column purification or a centrifugation-based method. The receptor's source is a person between 18 and 75 years old in good health. The sequencing input was peripheral blood mononuclear cells.

The CDR3 sequence is CATTGTSFSSAFF. The CDR3 bases that were read are TGTGCCACCACCGGGACATCTTTTTCTAGT. The sequence links TRBV12-3 or TRBV12-4 to TRBJ1-1; TRBD1 is a weak D gene call, 6 bases matching. The read terminates 3 residues before the CDR3 end, so the remaining end is supplied by the germline J gene. The CDR3 numbers 13 residues from cysteine through phenylalanine. The DNA has 30 bases, all within the CDR3, and is read from base 1.